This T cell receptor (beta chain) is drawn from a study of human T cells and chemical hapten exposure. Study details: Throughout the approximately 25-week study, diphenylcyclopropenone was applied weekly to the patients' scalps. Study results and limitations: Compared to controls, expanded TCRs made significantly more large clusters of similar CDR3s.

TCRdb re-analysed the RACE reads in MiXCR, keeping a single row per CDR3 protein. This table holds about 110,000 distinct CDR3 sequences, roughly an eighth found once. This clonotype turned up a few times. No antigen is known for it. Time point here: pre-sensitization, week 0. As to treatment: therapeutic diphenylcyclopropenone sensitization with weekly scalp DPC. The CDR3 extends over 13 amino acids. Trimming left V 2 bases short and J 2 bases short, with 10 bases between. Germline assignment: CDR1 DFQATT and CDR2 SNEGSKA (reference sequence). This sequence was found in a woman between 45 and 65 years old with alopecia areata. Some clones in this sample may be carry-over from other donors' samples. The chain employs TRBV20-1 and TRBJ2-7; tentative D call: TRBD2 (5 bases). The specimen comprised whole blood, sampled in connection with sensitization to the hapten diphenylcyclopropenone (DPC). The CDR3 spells CSARTGITYEQYF. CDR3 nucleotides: TGCAGTGCTAGAACCGGGATCACCTACGAGCAGTACTTC.